Shown below are 32 T cell receptor beta chains from a single sample sequenced in a study of tumor-infiltrating lymphocytes in primary liver carcinoma. Joint extraction of RNA and DNA used about 17-30 mg of bulk tissue that was unsorted. From around 530 ng of total RNA, TCR beta-specific cDNA was reverse-transcribed using a constant-region primer. Three-round nested multiplex PCR performed with slightly modified ARM-PCR produced the TCR beta libraries. The first two PCR rounds, approximately 10 cycles each, used TRBV1-TRBV30 forward primers and a C-beta reverse primer. One entry per CDR3 protein results from TCRdb running MiXCR on the multiplex PCR reads. The repertoire holds 120,000 or so distinct CDR3 sequences, 60% to 70% seen once, with roughly 8.8% in the top ten. The sequenced sample was liver tumor tissue from sampling region 1. Noted subset: tumor region T1, superior pole. Receptors were obtained from a woman aged 55 to 70 with primary liver carcinoma and hepatitis B virus infection.

For this clonotype: No conserved phenylalanine or tryptophan is present at the end of the CDR3, so a read error is the likely explanation. The chain recombines TRBV11-2 with TRBJ2-3, with D perhaps matching TRBD2 (5 bases). Trimming took 6 bases from V and 2 from J, leaving 21 bases between them. The CDR3 loop spans 17 amino acids. Germline values: CDR1 SGHAT, CDR2 FQNNGV. This chain's CDR3 is CASSFGLGGGLTDTQYL. The CDR3 nucleotides are TGTGCCAGCAGTTTCGGACTCGGTGGCGGCCTCACAGATACGCAGTATTTA.

Remarks on this clonotype: A read error is possible here, since a much larger clone lies one base away. J is TRBJ2-1 and V is TRBV12-3 or TRBV12-4; 9 bases align to TRBD1. This CDR3 has 14 amino acids. J gave up 7 bases and V 10 bases, and 11 bases lay outside the gene matches. This CDR3 is CANIKDRGFNEQFF. Here the CDR3 DNA reads TGTGCCAACATCAAGGACAGGGGTTTTAATGAGCAGTTCTTC.

As regards this clonotype: A much larger clonotype is one base distant, so this may be a read error. The chain uses TRBV29-1 and TRBJ1-2, with TRBD1 matching 8 bases. Germline CDR1 reads SQVTM; CDR2 reads ANQGSEA. The CDR3 length is 12 residues. CDR3 bases: TGCAGCGTCGAAGCGACAGGGGATGGCTACAACTTC. This gives the protein CSVEATGDGYNF.

About this clonotype: No conserved phenylalanine or tryptophan is present at the end of the CDR3, so a read error is the likely explanation. The V gene is TRBV29-1, the J gene TRBJ2-1, with TRBD2 matching 8 bases. The CDR3 runs to 14 residues. Germline V gives CDR1 SQVTM, CDR2 ANQGSEA. The chain's CDR3 is CGVAGGRHYNEQFI. In DNA, the CDR3 is TGCGGCGTTGCGGGGGGACGGCATTACAATGAGCAGTTCATC.

Worth noting for this clonotype: One end of the junction fails to match germline, which may point to a read error. This rearrangement joins TRBV11-2 to TRBJ1-1; D may be TRBD1 (5 bases). CDR3 length equals 13 residues. Germline assignment: CDR1 SGHAT and CDR2 FQNNGV. The CDR3 loop reads CASNFHGGTGAFF. In nucleotides, the CDR3 is TGTGCCAGCAACTTTCACGGTGGGACTGGAGCTTTCTTT.

This rearrangement joins TRBV30 to TRBJ2-6; D is perhaps TRBD2 (7 bases). Trimming left V 2 bases short and J 3 bases short, with 11 bases between. The CDR3 runs 15 residues. Looked up from germline, CDR1 is GTSNPN and CDR2 is SVGIG (reference sequence). The CDR3 sequence: CAWSRGADGANVLTF. The CDR3 region has the DNA TGTGCCTGGAGTCGGGGGGCCGATGGGGCCAACGTCCTGACTTTC.

As concerns this clonotype: Because it lacks the conserved phenylalanine or tryptophan at the end, this CDR3 is likely a read error. The DNA is left out, because the CDR3 cannot be placed on it with certainty; the CDR3 is given as TCRdb lists it. This chain connects TRBV11-2 to TRBJ2-2; the D call TRBD1 from the table was never checked on the DNA. Termini included, the CDR3 measures 15 amino acids. Germline CDR1 SGHAT, CDR2 FQNNGV. CDR3: CASSARQGGTGELFY.

The rearrangement links TRBV28 to TRBJ1-1; maybe TRBD1 (5 bases). The V end lost 4 bases, the J end lost 8 bases, and 26 bases lay between the germline ends. The CDR3 extends over 17 amino acids. CDR1 and CDR2 (germline): MDHEN, SYDVKM. The DNA of the CDR3 is TGTGCCAGCAGTTACAGGATACGAAGGGATACGACAGTGGAAGCTTTCTTT. It codes for CASSYRIRRDTTVEAFF. Full variable domain (missing parts from reference TRBV28 and TRBJ1-1): DVKVTQSSRYLVKRTGEKVFLECVQDMDHENMFWYRQDPGLGLRLIYFSYDVKMKEKGDIPEGYSVSREKKERFSLILESASTNQTSMYLCASSYRIRRDTTVEAFFGQGTRLTVV.

On this clonotype itself: One end of the junction varies from germline; a read error may be responsible. The chain couples TRBV29-1 to TRBJ2-2; TRBD2 aligns across 11 bases. The CDR3 spans 17 residues. Germline assignment: CDR1 SQVTM and CDR2 ANQGSEA. The CDR3: CNIGADGSGRDHGELFF. The DNA of the CDR3 is TGCAACATTGGGGCAGATGGTAGCGGGAGGGATCACGGGGAACTGTTTTTT.

On this clonotype: A clone one base away is much larger, so this may be a read error. The CDR3 DNA is TGTGCCAGCAGTTACAACGTACAGGGTTCTCAGTACTTC. Protein product: CASSYNVQGSQYF. The chain employs TRBV6-5 and TRBJ2-4; D may be TRBD1 (6 bases). The ends were cut back, 2 bases at V and 12 bases at J, with 14 bases in the middle. The CDR3 is 13 amino acids. CDR1 and CDR2 (germline): MNHEY, SVGAGI.

With regard to this clonotype: The junction departs from germline at one end; a sequencing error may be responsible. The chain couples TRBV6-5 to TRBJ1-6; the D gene is possibly TRBD1 (6 bases). Germline V gene sequence: CDR1 MNHEY, CDR2 SVGAGI. The CDR3 is 14 residues long. CDR3 DNA: TGTGCCAGCAGTTACCGACAGGATAATTCACCCCCCCACTTT. It specifies CASSYRQDNSPPHF.

Of note for this clonotype: No conserved phenylalanine or tryptophan ends this CDR3, so it is likely a read error. The chain combines TRBV12-3 or TRBV12-4 with TRBJ2-3, with TRBD2 identical over 10 bases. The CDR3 runs to 19 residues. Trimming at V came to 1 base and at J to 3 bases, leaving 13 bases not matched to a gene. The chain's CDR3 is CASSLVPYTSGIDTDTQYY. The CDR3 coding sequence is TGTGCCAGCAGTTTAGTGCCCTATACTAGCGGGATAGATACAGATACGCAGTATTAT.

As to this clonotype: This is likely a read error, given that the CDR3 carries no conserved phenylalanine or tryptophan at its end. V and J are TRBV6-5 and TRBJ2-4, with a tentative D call TRBD1 (6 bases). The CDR3 contains 15 residues. Germline V gene lookup returns CDR1 MNHEY and CDR2 SVGAGI. V was shortened by 7 bases and J by 8 bases, with 21 bases between the two germline ends. The CDR3 is CASIRDNRGFDIQYL. DNA for the CDR3: TGTGCCAGCATCCGGGACAATCGGGGCTTTGACATTCAGTACCTC.

Remarks on this clonotype: The CDR3 does not end in the conserved phenylalanine or tryptophan, so this is likely a read error. V and J are TRBV11-2 and TRBJ2-7; 7 bases are a match to TRBD1. The CDR3 is 14 residues long. From germline, CDR1 is SGHAT and CDR2 FQNNGV. Trimming cost V 5 bases and J 7 bases; bases outside gene matches: 11. The DNA of the CDR3 is TGTGCCAGCAGCCTGACCGGGACAGTCTTGGAGCAGTACCTC. Its protein is CASSLTGTVLEQYL.

With regard to this clonotype: As the CDR3 is not closed by the conserved phenylalanine or tryptophan, this likely results from a read error. The chain recombines TRBV11-3 with TRBJ2-1; 8 bases match TRBD2. The junction had 10 bases not matched to a gene; V was cut back by 7 bases and J by 5 bases. The CDR3 is 15 residues long. Per germline, CDR1 SGHNT and CDR2 YENEEA. CDR3 protein: CASNTRGSGNNEQFR. CDR3 sequence (DNA): TGTGCCAGCAACACTCGGGGTAGCGGGAACAATGAGCAGTTCCGC.

The chain combines TRBV28 with TRBJ1-2; D call uncertain. The CDR3 spans 12 residues. CDR1 is MDHEN, CDR2 SYDVKM, per germline. The V gene lost 3 bases and the J gene lost 8 bases, with 10 bases spanning the gap. In nucleotides, the CDR3 is TGTGCCAGCAGTTTGGGCCCGAGGGGCTACACCTTC. As protein: CASSLGPRGYTF.

This sequence joins TRBV7-9 and TRBJ2-1, with 14 bases that match TRBD2. Trimming at V came to 3 bases and at J to 8 bases, leaving 3 bases not matched to a gene. CDR1 SEHNR and CDR2 FQNEAQ come from the germline V gene (reference sequence). The CDR3 spans 15 residues. The CDR3 DNA is TGTGCCAGCAGCTTTGGGACTAGCGGGAGTTATGAGCAGTTCTTC. It codes for CASSFGTSGSYEQFF.

CDR3 coding DNA: TGCACCACCTTACTTAGCGGGGGATGCTCAGATACGCAGTATTTT. It is translated as CTTLLSGGCSDTQYF. The chain combines TRBV5-1 with TRBJ2-3; 9 positions agree with TRBD2. CDR1 and CDR2 from the germline V gene are SGHRS and YFSETQ. The CDR3 covers 15 residues.

Details on this clonotype: A junction boundary mismatches the germline segment, possibly from a read error. The V call is TRBV11-2, the J call TRBJ2-5; D unclear. CDR1 is SGHAT, CDR2 FQNNGV, per germline. This CDR3 contains 13 residues. The CDR3 spells CASSLSIGETQYF. As DNA, the CDR3 is TGTGCCAGCAGCTTAAGCATCGGAGAGACGCAGTACTTC.

This clonotype appeared a single time. Just one base apart from a much larger clone, this may be a read error. The V call is TRBV29-1, the J call TRBJ1-1, with D possibly matching TRBD1 (6 bases). CDR3 length: 14 residues. Trimming removed 8 bases from V and 3 bases from J, with 19 bases in between. Germline V gene sequence: CDR1 SQVTM, CDR2 ANQGSEA. The CDR3 bases are TGCAGCACAAGAAGGGGGGCTCAGGACACTGAAGCTTTCTTT. The encoded protein is CSTRRGAQDTEAFF.

The V gene is TRBV6-5, the J gene TRBJ1-1; D gene unclear. CDR3 length: 14 amino acids. CDR1 MNHEY and CDR2 SVGAGI come from the germline V gene. Trimming removed 2 bases at V and 2 bases at J, with 9 bases between. The CDR3 protein is CASSYGLVNTEAFF. The CDR3 DNA sequence: TGTGCCAGCAGTTACGGCCTAGTTAACACTGAAGCTTTCTTT.

This clonotype was observed a handful of times. CDR3 bases: TGTGCCTGGGGAGGCACATACGATGAGCAGTTCTTC. Translating gives CAWGGTYDEQFF. V gene TRBV30 combines with J gene TRBJ2-1, with a possible D match to TRBD2 (5 bases). This CDR3 has 12 amino acids. V lost 5 bases to trimming and J lost 8 bases, with 13 bases between them. Germline V gene lookup returns CDR1 GTSNPN and CDR2 SVGIG (reference sequence).

This clonotype was recorded at least ten times. The rearrangement uses TRBV6-6 and TRBJ1-6; D call uncertain. Trimming pared 4 bases from V and 6 bases from J, leaving 4 bases between. CDR3 length equals 12 residues. Per the germline V gene, CDR1 is MNHNY and CDR2 is SVGAGI (reference sequence). The CDR3 nucleotides are TGTGCCAGCAGTTCCCCTAATTCACCCCTCCACTTT. This translates into CASSSPNSPLHF.

Regarding this clonotype: A much larger clone lies one base from this, so it may be a read error. The chain joins TRBV12-3 or TRBV12-4 to TRBJ1-2, with D uncertain. There are 13 residues in the CDR3. V dropped 5 bases and J dropped 0 bases, with 7 bases sitting between them. The CDR3 coding sequence is TGTGCCAGCAGTATGAGGTCTAACTATGGCTACACCTTC. Translating gives CASSMRSNYGYTF.

This clonotype was counted between two and nine times. A read error is possible here, since a much larger clone lies one base away. V gene TRBV5-4 combines with J gene TRBJ2-5; 7 bases are shared with TRBD2. The germline V gene encodes CDR1 SGHNT and CDR2 YYREEE (reference sequence). V lost 3 bases to trimming and J lost 2 bases; unmatched junction nucleotides: 10. The CDR3 consists of 16 residues. DNA of the CDR3: TGTGCCAGCAGCTCTCCGGGACTAACGGAACAAGAGACCCAGTACTTC. Protein: CASSSPGLTEQETQYF.

Notes on this clonotype: One base away lies a much larger clone, so this may be a sequencing read error. This chain uses TRBV5-1 with TRBJ1-1, with D maybe TRBD1 (5 bases). The germline V and J ends were trimmed by 0 bases and 0 bases, with 9 bases remaining between them. The V gene's germline CDR1 is SGHRS and CDR2 YFSETQ. The length of the CDR3 is 15 residues. The CDR3 sequence: CASSLADSLNTEAFF. As DNA, the CDR3 is TGCGCCAGCAGCTTGGCCGACAGTCTGAACACTGAAGCTTTCTTT.

This clonotype was counted ten times or more. This chain uses TRBV29-1 with TRBJ2-2; 11 bases match TRBD2. The V gene end was trimmed by 4 bases and the J gene end by 7 bases; junction bases not matched to a gene: 14. CDR3 length equals 17 residues. Germline V CDR1 and CDR2: SQVTM, ANQGSEA. This CDR3 reads CSVGADGSGRDHGELFF. The CDR3 DNA follows: TGCAGCGTTGGGGCAGATGGTAGCGGGAGGGATCACGGGGAGCTGTTTTTT.

This clonotype was found many times. This may arise from a read error, as a much more abundant clone is one base away. The chain recombines TRBV5-6 with TRBJ2-3; 10 nucleotides agree with TRBD1. The V and J ends lost 3 bases and 3 bases, in that order; junction bases with no gene match: 1. The CDR3 has 14 residues. In germline, CDR1 is SGHDT, CDR2 YYEEEE. The DNA of the CDR3 is TGTGCCAGCAGCTGGGACAGGGGTACAGATACGCAGTATTTT. Protein: CASSWDRGTDTQYF.

On this clonotype itself: At one boundary the junction diverges from the germline segment, which might be a read error. The CDR3 region has the DNA TGCGCCAGCAGTCAATCGGGACACGATCAGCTCCAGCATTTT. Protein sequence: CASSQSGHDQLQHF. V gene TRBV23-1 combines with J gene TRBJ1-5, with a tentative D call TRBD1 (6 bases). TRBV23-1 is an ORF, and what it does is uncertain. The CDR3 length is 14 residues.

About this clonotype itself: Just one base apart from a much larger clone, this may be a read error. This chain joins TRBV6-1 and TRBJ1-2, with D perhaps matching TRBD1 (5 bases). Germline values: CDR1 MNHNS, CDR2 SASEGT. Trimming pared 3 bases from V and 2 bases from J, leaving 10 bases between. The CDR3 sequence is 14 residues long. The CDR3 DNA sequence: TGTGCCAGCAGTGACATGGCAGGGAACTATGGCTACACCTTC. Translated: CASSDMAGNYGYTF.

Notes on this clonotype: A much larger clone lies one base from this, so it may be a read error. The genes are TRBV10-3 and TRBJ2-1; 8 nucleotides agree with TRBD1. V was pared by 3 bases and J by 7 bases, with 14 bases of the junction left unmatched. Germline values: CDR1 ENHRY, CDR2 SYGVKD. The CDR3 loop spans 17 amino acids. The CDR3 spells CAISDHLGTGEENEQFF. The CDR3 nucleotides are TGTGCCATCAGTGATCACCTCGGGACAGGAGAAGAGAATGAGCAGTTCTTC.

Many counts were recorded for this clonotype. This chain joins TRBV11-2 and TRBJ2-3; TRBD1 might be the D (6 bases). The germline V gene encodes CDR1 SGHAT and CDR2 FQNNGV. Deletions cut 5 bases from V and 4 bases from J, with 16 bases between. This CDR3 spans 15 amino acids. Here the CDR3 DNA reads TGTGCCAGCAGCCAAAACGCAGGGGAAGCAGATACGCAGTATTTT. Translating gives CASSQNAGEADTQYF.